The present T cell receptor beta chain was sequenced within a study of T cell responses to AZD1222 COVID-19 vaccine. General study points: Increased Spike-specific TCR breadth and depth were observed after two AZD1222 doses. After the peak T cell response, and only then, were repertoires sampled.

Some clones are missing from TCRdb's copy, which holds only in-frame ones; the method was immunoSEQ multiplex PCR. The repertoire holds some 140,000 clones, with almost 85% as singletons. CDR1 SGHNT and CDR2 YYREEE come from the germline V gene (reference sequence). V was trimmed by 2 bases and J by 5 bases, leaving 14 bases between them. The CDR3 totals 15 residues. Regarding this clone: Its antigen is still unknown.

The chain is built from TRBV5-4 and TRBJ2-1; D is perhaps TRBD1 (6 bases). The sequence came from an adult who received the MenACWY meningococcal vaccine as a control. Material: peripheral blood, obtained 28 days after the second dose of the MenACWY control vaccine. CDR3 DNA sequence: TGTGCCAGCAGCTTAGGGGGAATCTTAAACAATGAGCAGTTCTTC. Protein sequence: CASSLGGILNNEQFF.